The table lists the clone carrying this T cell receptor beta chain with many counts. Its target is unknown. V gave up 3 bases and J gave up 6 bases, with 15 bases separating them. Germline assignment: CDR1 DFQATT and CDR2 SNEGSKA (reference sequence). CDR3 size: 14 residues. The data were taken from a study of read filtering for tumor transcriptome and immune sequencing. At the level of the study: Revised staging placed roughly 8 patients in R-ISS I, approximately 16 in II, six or seven in III.

Broader study findings: The sorted CD138-negative fraction was a mixed bone marrow immune population, not purified T cells. IR-seq and RNA-seq agreed better without single-read clonotypes. Around 80% of IR-seq clonotypes had a single read, yet these held about 3.5% of reads.

Molecular barcoded adaptors covering alpha/delta and beta/gamma chains were used on roughly 400 ng RNA. From the reads, TCRdb called clonotypes with MiXCR, one entry per CDR3 protein. The data show tens of thousands of distinct CDR3 sequences, approximately 15% seen once. This sequence was found in a donor at least 40 years old with multiple myeloma. Sequencing was performed on a population of CD138-negative cells sorted from bone marrow. The chain carries TRBV20-1 and TRBJ2-1, with D unresolved. The CDR3, as DNA: TGCAGTGCTAGTAGAACTCCCGTGGGCAATGAGCAGTTCTTC. It yields the protein CSASRTPVGNEQFF.